This T cell receptor beta chain is from a study of monozygotic twins with inflammatory bowel disease. Study-wide points: Any single strong signal or clonotype tied to IBD lacked support.

For each CDR3 protein, TCRdb gives one entry from its re-call of the 5' RACE reads, without DNA. The table for this sample gives more than 100,000 distinct CDR3 sequences. Germline CDR1 MNHEY, CDR2 SMNVEV (reference sequence). This CDR3 is 13 amino acids long. For this clonotype: Its specificity is unknown.

Blood (approximately 2.7 ml) was collected from every donor individually. The sequence was collected from a human donor with ulcerative colitis or Crohn's disease, or a healthy co-twin of an affected twin (not recorded which). The sample taken for sequencing was blood. V and J are TRBV27 and TRBJ1-4. CDR3 protein: CASSLSGVEKLFF.